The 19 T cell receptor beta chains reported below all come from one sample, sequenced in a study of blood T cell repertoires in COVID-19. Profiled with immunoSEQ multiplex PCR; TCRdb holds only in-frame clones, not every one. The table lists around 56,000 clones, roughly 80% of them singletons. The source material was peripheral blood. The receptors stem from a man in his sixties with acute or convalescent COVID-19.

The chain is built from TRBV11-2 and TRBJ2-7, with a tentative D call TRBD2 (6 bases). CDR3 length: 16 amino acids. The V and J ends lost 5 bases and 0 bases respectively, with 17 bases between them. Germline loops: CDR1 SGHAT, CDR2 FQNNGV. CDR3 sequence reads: CASSPTGDGSSYEQYF. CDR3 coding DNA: TGTGCCAGCAGCCCGACGGGGGACGGGAGCTCCTACGAGCAGTACTTC. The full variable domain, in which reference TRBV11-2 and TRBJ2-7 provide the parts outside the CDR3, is EAGVAQSPRYKIIEKRQSVAFWCNPISGHATLYWYQQILGQGPKLLIQFQNNGVVDDSQLPKDRFSAERLKGVDSTLKIQPAKLEDSAVYLCASSPTGDGSSYEQYFGPGTRLTVT.

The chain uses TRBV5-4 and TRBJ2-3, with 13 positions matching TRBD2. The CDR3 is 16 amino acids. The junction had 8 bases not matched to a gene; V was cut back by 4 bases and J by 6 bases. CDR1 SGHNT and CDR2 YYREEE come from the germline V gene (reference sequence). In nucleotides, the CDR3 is TGTGCCAGCAGCCATCCGGCGGGACTAGCGGGGGATACGCAGTATTTT. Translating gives CASSHPAGLAGDTQYF.

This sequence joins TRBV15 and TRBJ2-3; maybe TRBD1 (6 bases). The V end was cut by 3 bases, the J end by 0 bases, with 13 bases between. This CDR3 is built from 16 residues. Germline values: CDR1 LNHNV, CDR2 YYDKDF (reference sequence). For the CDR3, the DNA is TGTGCCACCAGCAGCACCCGGACAGCTAGCACAGATACGCAGTATTTT. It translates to CATSSTRTASTDTQYF. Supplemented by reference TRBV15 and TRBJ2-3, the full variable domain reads DAMVIQNPRYQVTQFGKPVTLSCSQTLNHNVMYWYQQKSSQAPKLLFHYYDKDFNNEADTPDNFQSRRPNTSFCFLDIRSPGLGDTAMYLCATSSTRTASTDTQYFGPGTRLTVL.

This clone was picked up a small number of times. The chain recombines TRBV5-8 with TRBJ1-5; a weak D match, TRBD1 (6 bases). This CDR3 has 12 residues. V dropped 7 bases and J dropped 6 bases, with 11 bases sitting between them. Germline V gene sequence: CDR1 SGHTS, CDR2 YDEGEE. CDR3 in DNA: TGTGCCAGCGGGAACAGGGCTCAGCCCCAGCATTTT. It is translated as CASGNRAQPQHF.

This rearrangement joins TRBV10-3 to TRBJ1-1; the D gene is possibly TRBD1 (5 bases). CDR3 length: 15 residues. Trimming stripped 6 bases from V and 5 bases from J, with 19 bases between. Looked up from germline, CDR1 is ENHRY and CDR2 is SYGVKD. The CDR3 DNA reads TGTGCCATCAGGTCCTTGGGAGGGGAGTATACTGAAGCTTTCTTT. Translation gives CAIRSLGGEYTEAFF.

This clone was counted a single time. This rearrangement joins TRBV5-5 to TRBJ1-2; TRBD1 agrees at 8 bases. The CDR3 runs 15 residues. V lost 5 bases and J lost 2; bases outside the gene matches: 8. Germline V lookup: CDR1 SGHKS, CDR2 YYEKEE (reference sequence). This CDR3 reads CASRFGQGGNYGYTF. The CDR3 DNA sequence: TGTGCCAGCAGATTCGGACAGGGTGGGAACTATGGCTACACCTTC.

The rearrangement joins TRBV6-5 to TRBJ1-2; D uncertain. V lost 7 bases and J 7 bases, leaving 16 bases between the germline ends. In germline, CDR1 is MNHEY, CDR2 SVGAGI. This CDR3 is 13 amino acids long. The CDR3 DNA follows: TGTGCCAGCAACGGCGGCGGGTCATTTGGCTACACCTTC. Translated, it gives CASNGGGSFGYTF.

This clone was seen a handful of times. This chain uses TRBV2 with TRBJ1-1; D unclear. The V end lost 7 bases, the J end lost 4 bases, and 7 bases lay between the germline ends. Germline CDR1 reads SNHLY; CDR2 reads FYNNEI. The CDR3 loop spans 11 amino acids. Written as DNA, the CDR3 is TGTGCCAGCACTGGAGGCACTGAAGCTTTCTTT. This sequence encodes CASTGGTEAFF.

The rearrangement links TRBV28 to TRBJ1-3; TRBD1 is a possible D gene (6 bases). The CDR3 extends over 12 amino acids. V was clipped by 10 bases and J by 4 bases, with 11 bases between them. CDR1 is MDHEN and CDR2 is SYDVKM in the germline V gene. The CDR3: CAIQTGGNTIYF. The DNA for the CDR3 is TGTGCCATTCAGACAGGCGGAAACACCATATATTTT.

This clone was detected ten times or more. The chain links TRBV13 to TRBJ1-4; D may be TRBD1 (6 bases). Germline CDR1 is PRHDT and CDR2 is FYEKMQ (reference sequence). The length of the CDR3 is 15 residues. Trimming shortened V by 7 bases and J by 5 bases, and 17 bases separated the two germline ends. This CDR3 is CASKWQGQLNEKLFF. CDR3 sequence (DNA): TGTGCCAGCAAATGGCAGGGGCAGTTGAATGAAAAACTGTTTTTT.

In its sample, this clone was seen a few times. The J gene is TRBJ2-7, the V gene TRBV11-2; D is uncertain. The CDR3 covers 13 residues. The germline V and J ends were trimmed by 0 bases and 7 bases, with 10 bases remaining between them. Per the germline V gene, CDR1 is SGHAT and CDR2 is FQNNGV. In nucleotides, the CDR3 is TGTGCCAGCAGCTTAGACTCTTACCGGGAGCAGTACTTC. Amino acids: CASSLDSYREQYF.

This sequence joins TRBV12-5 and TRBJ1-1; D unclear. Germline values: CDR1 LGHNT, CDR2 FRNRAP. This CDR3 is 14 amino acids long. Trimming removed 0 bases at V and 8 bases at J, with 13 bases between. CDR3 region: CASGLVPGAGEAFF. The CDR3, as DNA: TGTGCTAGTGGTTTGGTACCGGGCGCGGGAGAAGCTTTCTTT. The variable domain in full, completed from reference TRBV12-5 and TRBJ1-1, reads DARVTQTPRHKVTEMGQEVTMRCQPILGHNTVFWYRQTMMQGLELLAYFRNRAPLDDSGMPKDRFSAEMPDATLATLKIQPSEPRDSAVYFCASGLVPGAGEAFFGQGTRLTVV.

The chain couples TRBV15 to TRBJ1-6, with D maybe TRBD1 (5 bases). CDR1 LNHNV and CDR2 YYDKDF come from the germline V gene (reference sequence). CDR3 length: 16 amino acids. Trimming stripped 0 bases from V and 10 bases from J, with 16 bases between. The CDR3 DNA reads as TGTGCCACCAGCAGAGATCTCGGAGGGGTCGGGTCACCCCTCCACTTT. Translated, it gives CATSRDLGGVGSPLHF. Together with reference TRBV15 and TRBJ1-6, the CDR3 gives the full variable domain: DAMVIQNPRYQVTQFGKPVTLSCSQTLNHNVMYWYQQKSSQAPKLLFHYYDKDFNNEADTPDNFQSRRPNTSFCFLDIRSPGLGDTAMYLCATSRDLGGVGSPLHFGNGTRLTVT.

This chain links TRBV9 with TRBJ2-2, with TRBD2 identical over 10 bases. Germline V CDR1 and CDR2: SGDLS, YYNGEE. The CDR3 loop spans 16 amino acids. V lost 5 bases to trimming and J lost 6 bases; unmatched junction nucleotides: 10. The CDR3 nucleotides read TGTGCCAGCAGTTCTCCCCCTGGACTAGCGGCCGGGGAGCTGTTTTTT. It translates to CASSSPPGLAAGELFF. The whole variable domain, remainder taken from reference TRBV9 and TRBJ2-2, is DSGVTQTPKHLITATGQRVTLRCSPRSGDLSVYWYQQSLDQGLQFLIQYYNGEERAKGNILERFSAQQFPDLHSELNLSSLELGDSALYFCASSSPPGLAAGELFFGEGSRLTVL.

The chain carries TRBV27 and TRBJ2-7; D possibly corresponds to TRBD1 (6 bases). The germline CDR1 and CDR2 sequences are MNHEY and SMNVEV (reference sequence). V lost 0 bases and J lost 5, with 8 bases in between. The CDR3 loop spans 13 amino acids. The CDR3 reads CASSLSRGHEQYF. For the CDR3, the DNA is TGTGCCAGCAGTTTATCCAGGGGCCACGAGCAGTACTTC.

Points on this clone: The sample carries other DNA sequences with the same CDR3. In DNA, the CDR3 is TGTGCCAGCAGCTTAGCGCTCAATTCACCCCTCCACTTT. This sequence encodes CASSLALNSPLHF. The gene calls are TRBV7-3 and TRBJ1-6; D unclear. Trimming pared 2 bases from V and 7 bases from J, leaving 6 bases between. The CDR3 contains 13 residues. CDR1 and CDR2 (germline): SGHTA, FQGTGA. Variable domain in full (rest from reference TRBV7-3 and TRBJ1-6): GAGVSQTPSNKVTEKGKYVELRCDPISGHTALYWYRQSLGQGPEFLIYFQGTGAADDSGLPNDRFFAVRPEGSVSTLKIQRTERGDSAVYLCASSLALNSPLHFGNGTRLTVT.

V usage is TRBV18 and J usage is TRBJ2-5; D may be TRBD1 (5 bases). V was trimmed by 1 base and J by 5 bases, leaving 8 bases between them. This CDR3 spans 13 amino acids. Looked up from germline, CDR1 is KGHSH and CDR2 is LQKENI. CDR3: CASSPLQGETQYF. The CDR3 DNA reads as TGTGCCAGCTCACCACTCCAGGGTGAGACCCAGTACTTC.

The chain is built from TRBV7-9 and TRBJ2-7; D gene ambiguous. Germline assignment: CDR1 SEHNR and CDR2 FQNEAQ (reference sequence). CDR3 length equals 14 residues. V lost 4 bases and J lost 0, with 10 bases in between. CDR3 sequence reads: CASSSTATSYEQYF. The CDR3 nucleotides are TGTGCCAGCAGCTCCACAGCCACCTCCTACGAGCAGTACTTC. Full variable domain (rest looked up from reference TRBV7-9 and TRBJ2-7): DTGVSQNPRHKITKRGQNVTFRCDPISEHNRLYWYRQTLGQGPEFLTYFQNEAQLEKSRLLSDRFSAERPKGSFSTLEIQRTEQGDSAMYLCASSSTATSYEQYFGPGTRLTVT.

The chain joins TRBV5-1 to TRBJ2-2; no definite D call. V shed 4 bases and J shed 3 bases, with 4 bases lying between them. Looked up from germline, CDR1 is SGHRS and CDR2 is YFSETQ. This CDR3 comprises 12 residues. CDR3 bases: TGCGCCAGCAGCCTTGACACCGGGGAGCTGTTTTTT. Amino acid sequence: CASSLDTGELFF. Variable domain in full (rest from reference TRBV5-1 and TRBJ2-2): KAGVTQTPRYLIKTRGQQVTLSCSPISGHRSVSWYQQTPGQGLQFLFEYFSETQRNKGNFPGRFSGRQFSNSRSEMNVSTLELGDSALYLCASSLDTGELFFGEGSRLTVL.